Shown below are 19 T cell receptor beta chains from a single sample sequenced in a study of neurological immune-mediated disorders. Using its own MiXCR run on the 5' RACE reads, TCRdb lists one record per CDR3 protein. The table includes 50,000 to 65,000 distinct CDR3 sequences, around 4% detected once. The sequenced sample consisted of PBMCs. The receptors were sampled from a man between 25 and 39 years old with multiple sclerosis.

This clonotype was seen many times. The chain carries TRBV20-1 and TRBJ2-1, with D maybe TRBD2 (5 bases). Germline V CDR1 and CDR2: DFQATT, SNEGSKA (reference sequence). The V and J ends lost 1 base and 6 bases respectively, with 22 bases between them. The CDR3 has 17 residues. The CDR3 loop is CSARGGSGGRPPNEQFF. The CDR3 DNA reads TGCAGTGCTAGAGGGGGTAGTGGAGGACGACCCCCCAATGAGCAGTTCTTC.

Many counts were recorded for this clonotype. The gene calls are TRBV20-1 and TRBJ1-1, with D uncertain. The CDR3 spans 13 residues. Germline V gene data show CDR1 as DFQATT and CDR2 as SNEGSKA (reference sequence). Trimming removed 7 bases from V and 5 bases from J, with 17 bases in between. The CDR3 coding sequence is TGCAGTGTTTACCCCCGCGGACTTACTGAAGCTTTCTTT. Its translation is CSVYPRGLTEAFF.

This clonotype was seen many times. The rearrangement joins TRBV20-1 to TRBJ2-7; either TRBD1 or TRBD2 may fit D (5 bases each). Per the germline V gene, CDR1 is DFQATT and CDR2 is SNEGSKA (reference sequence). V was cut by 0 bases and J by 6 bases, with 15 bases left in between. CDR3 size: 14 residues. CDR3 residues: CSARDFGTPREQYF. CDR3 nucleotide sequence: TGCAGTGCTAGAGATTTCGGGACCCCACGCGAGCAGTACTTC.

This clonotype was seen many times. The V call is TRBV7-2, the J call TRBJ2-1, with unresolved D. The CDR3 length is 12 residues. Between the trimmed V and J ends, which lost 3 bases and 7 bases, there was a span of 7 bases. CDR1 and CDR2 from the germline V gene are SGHTA and FQGNSA. CDR3 region: CASSFYVNEQFF. CDR3 DNA sequence: TGTGCCAGCAGCTTTTACGTAAATGAGCAGTTCTTC. Together with reference TRBV7-2 and TRBJ2-1, the CDR3 gives the full variable domain: GAGVSQSPSNKVTEKGKDVELRCDPISGHTALYWYRQSLGQGLEFLIYFQGNSAPDKSGLPSDRFSAERTGGSVSTLTIQRTQQEDSAVYLCASSFYVNEQFFGPGTRLTVL.

This clonotype was seen ten or more times. V usage is TRBV20-1 and J usage is TRBJ1-3, with D maybe TRBD1 (5 bases). In germline, CDR1 is DFQATT, CDR2 SNEGSKA (reference sequence). CDR3 length: 13 amino acids. V was shortened by 0 bases and J by 8 bases, with 11 bases between the two germline ends. DNA of the CDR3: TGCAGTGCTAGAGATTATAGGGGAGACACCATATATTTT. Translating it yields CSARDYRGDTIYF.

This clonotype was observed many times. The chain uses TRBV20-1 and TRBJ2-7; D possibly corresponds to TRBD1 (6 bases). This CDR3 contains 12 residues. Germline lookup yields CDR1 DFQATT and CDR2 SNEGSKA (reference sequence). V was cut by 5 bases and J by 3 bases, with 11 bases left in between. The CDR3 DNA reads TGCAGTGCTGGGGACATAAACTACGAGCAGTACTTC. Translating gives CSAGDINYEQYF.

This clonotype was counted ten times or more. CDR3 DNA: TGCAGCGTCAGCTCCTACAATGAGCAGTTCTTC. This sequence encodes CSVSSYNEQFF. V gene TRBV29-1 combines with J gene TRBJ2-1; D is unresolved. Germline V lookup: CDR1 SQVTM, CDR2 ANQGSEA. V lost 6 bases and J lost 0, with 3 bases in between. This CDR3 is built from 11 residues.

This clonotype was seen at least ten times. The CDR3 bases are TGCAGCGACAACAGGGACGGGGCTGGCTACACCTTC. It encodes CSDNRDGAGYTF. V usage is TRBV29-1 and J usage is TRBJ1-2, with a tentative D call TRBD1 (6 bases). This CDR3 spans 12 amino acids. Looked up from germline, CDR1 is SQVTM and CDR2 is ANQGSEA. V dropped 7 bases and J dropped 7 bases, with 16 bases sitting between them.

This clonotype has a count of ten or more. As DNA, the CDR3 is TGCGCCAGCAGCTTAGCGGGGAGCTCCTACGAGCAGTACTTC. Residues: CASSLAGSSYEQYF. The chain carries TRBV10-2 and TRBJ2-7, with 8 nucleotides matching TRBD2. CDR3 length equals 14 residues. Per germline, CDR1 WSHSY and CDR2 SAAADI. The trim removed 6 bases at V and 0 bases at J, leaving 4 bases unmatched.

In this sample, this clonotype turned up many times. The gene calls are TRBV4-2 and TRBJ2-3; the match to TRBD2 covers 8 bases. CDR3 length equals 17 residues. Trimming took 1 base from V and 3 from J; bases not matched to a gene: 9. Per germline, CDR1 LGHNA and CDR2 YNFKEQ. The DNA of the CDR3 is TGTGCCAGCAGCCAAGCCGGGACTAGGGGTAGGACAGATACGCAGTATTTT. Its translation: CASSQAGTRGRTDTQYF.

This clonotype was observed many times. The genes are TRBV5-1 and TRBJ1-1; D not certain. Germline lookup yields CDR1 SGHRS and CDR2 YFSETQ. Trimming removed 3 bases from V and 1 base from J, with 4 bases in between. This CDR3 comprises 12 residues. CDR3 nucleotides: TGCGCCAGCAGCTCGCAGAACACTGAAGCTTTCTTT. This translates into CASSSQNTEAFF.

This clonotype was seen repeatedly, ten times or more. The chain is built from TRBV28 and TRBJ2-3; perhaps D is TRBD1 or TRBD2 (5 bases each). CDR1 is MDHEN, CDR2 SYDVKM, per germline. This CDR3 spans 13 amino acids. Between the trimmed V and J ends, which lost 3 bases and 4 bases, there was a span of 8 bases. CDR3 bases: TGTGCCAGCAGTTTGGGGGTACCAGATACGCAGTATTTT. Protein product: CASSLGVPDTQYF.

This clonotype was detected a few times. The chain couples TRBV12-3 or TRBV12-4 to TRBJ1-1, with TRBD1 identical over 7 bases. With V trimmed by 5 bases and J by 0 bases, 3 bases remained unmatched. The CDR3 extends over 14 amino acids. The CDR3: CASSEGQLNTEAFF. The CDR3 nucleotides are TGTGCCAGCAGTGAGGGACAGCTGAACACTGAAGCTTTCTTT.

This clonotype was picked up many times. The J gene is TRBJ1-5, the V gene TRBV13; the D is unclear. The V and J ends lost 0 bases and 5 bases respectively, with 2 bases between them. The CDR3 has 12 amino acids. Germline assignment: CDR1 PRHDT and CDR2 FYEKMQ (reference sequence). The CDR3, as DNA: TGTGCCAGCAGCTTAGGCGATCAGCCCCAGCATTTT. Translation gives CASSLGDQPQHF.

This clonotype was recorded many times. V gene TRBV20-1 combines with J gene TRBJ2-1, with D perhaps matching TRBD2 (5 bases). The CDR3 contains 16 residues. Deletions cut 0 bases from V and 4 bases from J, with 16 bases between. Germline V gene lookup returns CDR1 DFQATT and CDR2 SNEGSKA (reference sequence). The CDR3 DNA reads TGCAGTGCTAGAGATTTGAGGGCGGACCATTACAATGAGCAGTTCTTC. It translates to CSARDLRADHYNEQFF.

The CDR3 protein is CASTPQYGYTF. CDR3 DNA: TGCGCCAGCACTCCTCAGTATGGCTACACCTTC. The V call is TRBV10-1, the J call TRBJ1-2; D is unresolved. The V gene's germline CDR1 is WNHNN and CDR2 SYGVQD (reference sequence). The CDR3 length is 11 residues. Deletions cut 7 bases from V and 5 bases from J, with 8 bases between.

As to this clonotype: This may be a read error, as it is one base from a much larger clone. J is TRBJ1-1 and V is TRBV28; D gene uncertain. The germline V and J ends were trimmed by 11 bases and 3 bases, with 16 bases remaining between them. Looked up from germline, CDR1 is MDHEN and CDR2 is SYDVKM. The CDR3 spans 13 residues. The CDR3 DNA follows: TGTGCCGGCCCCCGGGAAGCTGACACTGAAGCTTTCTTT. This gives the protein CAGPREADTEAFF.

This clonotype was seen more than once but under ten times. The chain recombines TRBV12-3 or TRBV12-4 with TRBJ2-7, with a weak D call TRBD2 (6 bases). This CDR3 has 15 amino acids. Trimming pared 3 bases from V and 1 base from J, leaving 13 bases between. The CDR3 reads CASSLVAGRSYEQYF. CDR3 DNA sequence: TGTGCCAGCAGTTTGGTGGCGGGAAGGTCCTACGAGCAGTACTTC.

Remarks on this clonotype: The junction shows a germline mismatch at one end, possibly a read error. The chain couples TRBV3-1 to TRBJ1-5, with D possibly matching TRBD1 (6 bases). CDR3 length: 13 amino acids. CDR1 LGHDT and CDR2 YNNKEL come from the germline V gene (reference sequence). The DNA of the CDR3 is TGTGCCAGCAGCCAAGAACGGGGGCAGCCCCAGAATTTT. It is translated as CASSQERGQPQNF.